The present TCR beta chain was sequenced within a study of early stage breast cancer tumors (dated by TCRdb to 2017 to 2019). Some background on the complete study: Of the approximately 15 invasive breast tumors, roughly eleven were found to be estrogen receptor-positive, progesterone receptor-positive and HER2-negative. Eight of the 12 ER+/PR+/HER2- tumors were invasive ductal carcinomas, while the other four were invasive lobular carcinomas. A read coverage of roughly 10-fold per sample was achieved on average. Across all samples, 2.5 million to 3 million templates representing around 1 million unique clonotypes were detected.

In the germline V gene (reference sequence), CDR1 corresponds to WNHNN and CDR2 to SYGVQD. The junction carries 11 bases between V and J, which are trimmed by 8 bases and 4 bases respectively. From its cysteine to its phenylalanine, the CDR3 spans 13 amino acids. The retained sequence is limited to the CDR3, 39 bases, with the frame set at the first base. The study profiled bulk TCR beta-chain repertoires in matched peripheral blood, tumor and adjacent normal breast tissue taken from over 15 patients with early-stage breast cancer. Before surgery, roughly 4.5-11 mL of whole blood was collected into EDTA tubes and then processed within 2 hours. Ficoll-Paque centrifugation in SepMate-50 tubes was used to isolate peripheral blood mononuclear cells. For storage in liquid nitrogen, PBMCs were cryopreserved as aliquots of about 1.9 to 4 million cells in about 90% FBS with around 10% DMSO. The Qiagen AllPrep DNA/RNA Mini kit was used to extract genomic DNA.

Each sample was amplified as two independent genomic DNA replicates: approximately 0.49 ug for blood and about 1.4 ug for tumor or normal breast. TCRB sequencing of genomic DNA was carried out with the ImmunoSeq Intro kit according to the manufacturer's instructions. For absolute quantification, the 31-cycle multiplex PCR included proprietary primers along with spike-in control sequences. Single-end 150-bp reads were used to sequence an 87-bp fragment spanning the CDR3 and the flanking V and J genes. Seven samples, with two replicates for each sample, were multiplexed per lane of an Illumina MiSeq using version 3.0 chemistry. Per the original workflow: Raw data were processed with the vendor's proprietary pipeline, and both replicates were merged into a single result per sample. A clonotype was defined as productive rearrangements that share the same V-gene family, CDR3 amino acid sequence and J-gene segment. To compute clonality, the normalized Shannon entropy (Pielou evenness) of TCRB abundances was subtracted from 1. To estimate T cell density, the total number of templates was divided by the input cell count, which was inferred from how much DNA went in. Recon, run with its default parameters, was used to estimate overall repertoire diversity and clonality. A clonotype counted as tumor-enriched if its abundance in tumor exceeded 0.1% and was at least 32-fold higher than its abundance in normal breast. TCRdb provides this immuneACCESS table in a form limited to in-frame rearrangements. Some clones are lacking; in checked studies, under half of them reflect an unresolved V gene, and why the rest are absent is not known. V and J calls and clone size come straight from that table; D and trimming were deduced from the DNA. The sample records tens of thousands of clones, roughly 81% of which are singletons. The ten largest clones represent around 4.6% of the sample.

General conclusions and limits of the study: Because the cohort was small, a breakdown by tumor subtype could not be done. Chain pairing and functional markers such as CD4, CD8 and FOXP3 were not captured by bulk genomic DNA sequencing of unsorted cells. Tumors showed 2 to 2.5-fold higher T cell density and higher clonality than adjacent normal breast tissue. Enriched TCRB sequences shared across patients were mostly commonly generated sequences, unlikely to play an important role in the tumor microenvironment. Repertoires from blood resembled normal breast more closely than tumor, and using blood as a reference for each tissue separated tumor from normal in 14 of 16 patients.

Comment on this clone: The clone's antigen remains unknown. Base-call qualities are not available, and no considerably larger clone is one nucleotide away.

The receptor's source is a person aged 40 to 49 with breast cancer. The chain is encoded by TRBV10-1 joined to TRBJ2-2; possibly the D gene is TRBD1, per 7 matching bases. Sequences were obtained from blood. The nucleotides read TGCGCCAGCCCCCAGGGGGGCACCGGGGAGCTGTTTTTT. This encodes CASPQGGTGELFF.